Listed below are T cell receptor beta chains from one sample, sequenced in a study of blood T cells in healthy people across ages. TCRdb redid the calling of the 5' RACE reads with MiXCR, one entry per CDR3 protein. The data contain around 1.5 million distinct CDR3 sequences, roughly 60% of them singletons. Sequenced: blood. These receptors were taken from a man younger than 30 in good health. The conserved cysteine and the conserved F or W are not part of the CDR3 here. The D gene is left open where the match is weak.

SAIPQGYEQY,TRBV20-1,10,-,-
ASSSRGGEGDTQY,TRBV5-1,13,-,TRBJ2-3
SVPLGLAGTLAYEQY,TRBV20-1,15,TRBD2,TRBJ2-7
ASGWELAGIVTDTQY,TRBV28,15,-,TRBJ2-3
ASSLPGTGEEDTEAF,TRBV7-9,15,TRBD1,TRBJ1-1
SVDSGRGNYEQY,TRBV29-1,12,TRBD2,TRBJ2-7
ASSGPGLGTDTQY,TRBV2,13,-,TRBJ2-3
ASSQGSLGTGELF,TRBV6-2/TRBV6-3,13,-,TRBJ2-2
ASSPGSSVETQY,TRBV7-8,12,-,TRBJ2-5
ASSPIPRDYEQY,TRBV7-6,12,-,TRBJ2-7
ASSLPSHNEQF,TRBV28,11,-,TRBJ2-1
ASSSDTLYEQY,TRBV6-1,11,-,-
SVLPPSNDIQY,TRBV29-1,11,-,-
SARDHLAGVTQY,TRBV20-1,12,TRBD2,TRBJ2-3
ASSTVETQY,TRBV6-5,9,-,TRBJ2-5
ASSLAGQGWNYGYT,TRBV7-9,14,TRBD1,TRBJ1-2
ASSLKGGIYEQY,TRBV12-3/TRBV12-4,12,-,TRBJ2-7
ASRSATAKNIQY,TRBV5-6,12,-,TRBJ2-4
ASSFKGTLRYWDTEAF,TRBV6-7,16,-,TRBJ1-1
ASSPRDSDDTQY,TRBV7-9,12,TRBD1,TRBJ2-3
ASSLGAVNQH,TRBV12-3/TRBV12-4,10,-,TRBJ1-5
ASSHTLRTDCEQY,TRBV4-3,13,-,-
AISESELLRQPQH,TRBV10-3,13,-,TRBJ1-5
ASSTPPEANYGYT,TRBV12-3/TRBV12-4,13,-,TRBJ1-2
ASSYAGGTGVADTQY,TRBV5-1,15,TRBD1,TRBJ2-3
AISERTTSTDTQY,TRBV10-3,13,-,TRBJ2-3
SAAQGTSTDTQY,TRBV20-1,12,-,TRBJ2-3
VSSPPGRETQY,TRBV11-2,11,-,-
ASSLGDSYSPLH,TRBV11-1,12,TRBD1,TRBJ1-6
ASSVTDREVYGYT,TRBV28,13,TRBD1,TRBJ1-2
ASRGVDNEQF,TRBV12-3/TRBV12-4,10,-,TRBJ2-1
ASSQTQGAVTEAF,TRBV4-2,13,TRBD1,TRBJ1-1
ASSLPRTGIGYEQY,TRBV12-3/TRBV12-4,14,TRBD1,TRBJ2-7
ASSQDASGADEQY,TRBV4-3,13,TRBD2,-
ASSQVQLGGAYEQY,TRBV4-1,14,-,-
ASSLKGVGAYEQY,TRBV27,13,-,-
ASCAGESGDTQY,TRBV4-2,12,-,TRBJ2-3
SAQGTKDTQY,TRBV20-1,10,-,TRBJ2-3
SVDIAGAGDTQY,TRBV29-1,12,TRBD2,TRBJ2-3
SVVRTSGGADTQY,TRBV29-1,13,TRBD2,TRBJ2-3
SARRTSGGFSSYNKQF,TRBV20-1,16,TRBD2,TRBJ2-1
SVDLWGSEQF,TRBV29-1,10,-,TRBJ2-1
ASRRVQGDIQY,TRBV2,11,-,TRBJ2-4
ASSLYRDRVNEQY,TRBV5-1,13,TRBD1,-
SASETGTNTQY,TRBV20-1,11,TRBD2,TRBJ2-3
STLGSVNTDTQY,TRBV20-1,12,-,TRBJ2-3
ATSGITVQTQY,TRBV24-1,11,-,TRBJ2-5
ASSYFPQSDTQY,TRBV6-5,12,-,TRBJ2-3
ASSVRTFEIKETQY,TRBV9,14,-,-
ASSSAFGREETQY,TRBV6-6,13,-,TRBJ2-5